This T cell receptor beta chain was recovered during a study of tissue T cells after allogeneic stem cell transplantation. Libraries were prepared by immunoSEQ multiplex PCR; TCRdb keeps only in-frame clonotypes and omits some of them. The sample includes about 7,900 clones, approximately 46% seen only once; the top ten take 8.4%. Time point reported: mouse harvest day 7 after allogeneic transplant. The graft held 10^6 splenic CD5+ T cells and 10^7 T-cell-depleted bone marrow cells. This clone was observed a few times. These gene names are mouse names. The sample was gut tissue. The source of this sequence is a female BALB/c mouse given C57BL/6 T cells with graft-versus-host disease after an allogeneic hematopoietic cell transplant.

Incomplete CDR3 DNA: TGTGCCAGCAGCCGGACAGACTATGCTGAGCAGTTC. Translated, it gives CASSRTDYAEQF. The entire CDR3 protein reads CASSRTDYAEQFF. The chain couples TRBV26 to TRBJ2-1, with D perhaps TRBD1 (6 bases). Read sequence stops 1 residue before the CDR3 end, and the germline J gene provides the missing end. The CDR3 has 13 amino acids. Trimming took 6 bases from V and 2 from J, leaving 8 bases between them. Germline-derived CDR1 and CDR2 are KGHPV and FQNQEV (reference sequence).